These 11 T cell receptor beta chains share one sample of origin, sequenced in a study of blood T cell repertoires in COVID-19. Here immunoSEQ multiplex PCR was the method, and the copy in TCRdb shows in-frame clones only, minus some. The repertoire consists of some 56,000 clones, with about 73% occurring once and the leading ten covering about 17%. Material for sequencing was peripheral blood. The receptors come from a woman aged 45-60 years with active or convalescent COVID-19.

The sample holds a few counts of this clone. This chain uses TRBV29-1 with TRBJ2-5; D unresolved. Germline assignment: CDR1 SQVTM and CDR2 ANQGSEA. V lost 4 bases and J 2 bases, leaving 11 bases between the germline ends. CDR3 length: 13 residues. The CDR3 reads CSVASIMQETQYF. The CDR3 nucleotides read TGCAGCGTTGCCTCTATAATGCAAGAGACCCAGTACTTC. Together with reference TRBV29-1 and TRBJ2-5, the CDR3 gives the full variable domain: SAVISQKPSRDICQRGTSLTIQCQVDSQVTMMFWYRQQPGQSLTLIATANQGSEATYESGFVIDKFPISRPNLTFSTLTVSNMSPEDSSIYLCSVASIMQETQYFGPGTRLLVL.

The CDR3 sequence is CASLQATGELFF. CDR3 nucleotides: TGTGCCAGTCTACAGGCGACCGGGGAGCTGTTTTTT. This chain links TRBV6-6 with TRBJ2-2; D may be TRBD1 (5 bases). The V gene lost 9 bases and the J gene lost 5 bases, with 10 bases spanning the gap. The CDR3 has 12 amino acids. Germline CDR1 and CDR2: MNHNY and SVGAGI (reference sequence).

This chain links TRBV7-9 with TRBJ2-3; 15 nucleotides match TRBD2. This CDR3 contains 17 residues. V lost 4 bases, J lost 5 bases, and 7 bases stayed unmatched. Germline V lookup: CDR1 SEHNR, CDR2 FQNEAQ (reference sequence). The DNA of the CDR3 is TGTGCCAGCAGCTCCCGGGGACTAGCGGGAGGTGGAGATACGCAGTATTTT. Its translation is CASSSRGLAGGGDTQYF.

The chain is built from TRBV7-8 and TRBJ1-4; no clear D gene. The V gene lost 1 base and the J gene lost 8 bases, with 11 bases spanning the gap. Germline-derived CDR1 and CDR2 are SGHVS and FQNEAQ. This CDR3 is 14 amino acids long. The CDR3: CASSLGGLWEKLFF. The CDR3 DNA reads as TGTGCCAGCAGCTTAGGCGGTTTGTGGGAAAAACTGTTTTTT. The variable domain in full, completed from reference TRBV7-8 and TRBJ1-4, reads GAGVSQSPRYKVAKRGQDVALRCDPISGHVSLFWYQQALGQGPEFLTYFQNEAQLDKSGLPSDRFFAERPEGSVSTLKIQRTQQEDSAVYLCASSLGGLWEKLFFGSGTQLSVL.

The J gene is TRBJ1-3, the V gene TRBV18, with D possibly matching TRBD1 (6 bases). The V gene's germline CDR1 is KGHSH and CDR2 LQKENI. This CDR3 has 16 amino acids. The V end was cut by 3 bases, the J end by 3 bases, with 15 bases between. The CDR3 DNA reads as TGTGCCAGCTCACCTAATCCACAGGGAAATGGAAACACCATATATTTT. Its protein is CASSPNPQGNGNTIYF. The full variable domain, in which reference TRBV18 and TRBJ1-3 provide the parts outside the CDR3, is NAGVMQNPRHLVRRRGQEARLRCSPMKGHSHVYWYRQLPEEGLKFMVYLQKENIIDESGMPKERFSAEFPKEGPSILRIQQVVRGDSAAYFCASSPNPQGNGNTIYFGEGSWLTVV.

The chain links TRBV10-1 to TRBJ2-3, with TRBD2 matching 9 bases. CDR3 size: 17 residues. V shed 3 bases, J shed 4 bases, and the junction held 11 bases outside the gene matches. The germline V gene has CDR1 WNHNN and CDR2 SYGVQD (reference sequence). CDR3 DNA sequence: TGCGCCAGCAGTGACCCGGGACTAGCCCGGAACCCAGATACGCAGTATTTT. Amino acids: CASSDPGLARNPDTQYF.

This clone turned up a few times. This CDR3 is CASRLAGGLELFF. CDR3 DNA: TGTGCCAGCAGACTAGCGGGAGGGCTGGAGCTGTTTTTT. The rearrangement links TRBV7-9 to TRBJ2-2; 13 bases are shared with TRBD2. This CDR3 comprises 13 residues. V gave up 6 bases and J gave up 10 bases; unmatched junction bases: 2. Germline CDR1 reads SEHNR; CDR2 reads FQNEAQ (reference sequence).

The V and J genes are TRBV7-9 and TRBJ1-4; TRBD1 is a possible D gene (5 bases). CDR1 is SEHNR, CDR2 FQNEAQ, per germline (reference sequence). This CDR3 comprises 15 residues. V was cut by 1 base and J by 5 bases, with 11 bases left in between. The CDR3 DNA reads TGTGCCAGCAGCTTAGGCGGGGCGGTGAATGAAAAACTGTTTTTT. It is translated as CASSLGGAVNEKLFF.

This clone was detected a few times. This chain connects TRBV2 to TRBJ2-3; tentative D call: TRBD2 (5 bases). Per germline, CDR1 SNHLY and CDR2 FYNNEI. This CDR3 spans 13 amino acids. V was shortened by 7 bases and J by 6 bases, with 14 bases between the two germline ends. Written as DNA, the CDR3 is TGTGCCAGCACCCTCACTAGAGAGGATACGCAGTATTTT. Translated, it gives CASTLTREDTQYF. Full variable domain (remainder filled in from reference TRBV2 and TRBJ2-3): EPEVTQTPSHQVTQMGQEVILRCVPISNHLYFYWYRQILGQKVEFLVSFYNNEISEKSEIFDDQFSVERPDGSNFTLKIRSTKLEDSAMYFCASTLTREDTQYFGPGTRLTVL.

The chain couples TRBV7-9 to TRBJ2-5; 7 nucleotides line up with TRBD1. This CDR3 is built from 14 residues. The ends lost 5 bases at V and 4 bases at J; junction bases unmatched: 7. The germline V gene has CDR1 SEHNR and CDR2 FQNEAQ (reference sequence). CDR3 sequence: CASSAPTGPETQYF. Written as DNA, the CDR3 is TGTGCCAGCAGCGCCCCGACAGGGCCAGAGACCCAGTACTTC.

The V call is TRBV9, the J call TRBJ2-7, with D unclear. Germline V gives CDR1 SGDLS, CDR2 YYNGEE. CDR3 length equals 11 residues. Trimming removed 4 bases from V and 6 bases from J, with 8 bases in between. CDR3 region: CASSPGGEQYF. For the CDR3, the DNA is TGTGCCAGCAGCCCAGGTGGCGAGCAGTACTTC.